A selection of T cell receptor beta chains follows, all from one sample in a study of T cell responses to AZD1222 COVID-19 vaccine. Sequencing used immunoSEQ multiplex PCR; TCRdb keeps in-frame clones, though not all of them. The table records about 78,000 clones, roughly 82% of them present only once. The sequenced sample was peripheral blood, obtained on day 0 of AZD1222 vaccination. The source is an adult in good health. Each CDR3 is given with its conserved first and last residue. The D gene is left open where the match is weak. Expanded clones get a size class; other rows say once, few or many, or leave the size out.

cdr3_nt cdr3_aa d_call clone_size j_call v_call
TGTGCCAGCAGTGGACAGGGTGGGAACAATGAGCAGTTCTTC CASSGQGGNNEQFF TRBD1 - TRBJ2-1 TRBV2
TGTGCCAGCAGTGAACCGATGCAGAACTATGGCTACACCTTC CASSEPMQNYGYTF - - TRBJ1-2 TRBV25-1
TGTGCCAGCAGTGAGAAGAACACTGAAGCTTTCTTT CASSEKNTEAFF - - TRBJ1-1 TRBV2
TGTGCCAGCAGCGACGGAGGAGGGGAGACCGGGGAGCTGTTTTTT CASSDGGGETGELFF - - TRBJ2-2 TRBV6-4
TGTGCCAGTGGTTTTAGGGACGAGCAGTACTTC CASGFRDEQYF - - TRBJ2-7 TRBV6-5
TGCGCCAGCAGTGTCGGGCAGTACTTC CASSVGQYF - - TRBJ2-7 TRBV23-1
TGTGCCAGCATTTACTCTGGGGCCAACGTCCTGACTTTC CASIYSGANVLTF - - TRBJ2-6 TRBV7-9
TGTGCCAGCAGCTTAGAAGGGGCGCTCTATGGCTACACCTTC CASSLEGALYGYTF - few TRBJ1-2 TRBV7-8
TGTGCCAGCCAAATGGTTGGGGGTACTAATGAAAAACTGTTTTTT CASQMVGGTNEKLFF - - TRBJ1-4 TRBV28
TGTGCCAGCAGCTTAGTCGGTTCAGGGCCCGACCAAGAGACCCAGTACTTC CASSLVGSGPDQETQYF - - TRBJ2-5 TRBV7-9
TGTGCCAGCTCACCTAATACCAGGATCAGGACAGGACGGAACACTGGAAACACCATATATTTT CASSPNTRIRTGRNTGNTIYF TRBD1 - TRBJ1-3 TRBV18
TGTGCCAGCAGTGGTTTCAAGAGCAATCAGCCCCAGCATTTT CASSGFKSNQPQHF - - TRBJ1-5 TRBV2
TGTGCCTGGACTAGGTCCTCCTACAATGAGCAGTTCTTC CAWTRSSYNEQFF - - TRBJ2-1 TRBV30
TGTGCCAGCAGGCCTGACAGGGTACACACTGAAGCTTTCTTT CASRPDRVHTEAFF TRBD1 - TRBJ1-1 TRBV7-9
TGTGCCAGCAGCCAAGCCGGAGGCGGGGTGAACTCCTACGAGCAGTACTTC CASSQAGGGVNSYEQYF - - TRBJ2-7 TRBV3-1/TRBV3-2
TGTGCCAGCAGCCAAGAAGCACAGCCGAACACTGAAGCTTTCTTT CASSQEAQPNTEAFF - - TRBJ1-1 TRBV3-1/TRBV3-2
TGTGCCAGCAGTAAGAGGGAGAGCAACACTGAAGCTTTCTTT CASSKRESNTEAFF - - TRBJ1-1 TRBV6-5
TGTGCCATCAGTGTAGGGAGTGGCTCGGGCGAACTGTTTTTT CAISVGSGSGELFF - - TRBJ1-4 TRBV10-3
TGTGCCAGCTCAACAGCTCAATCCTTCTCTGGAAACACCATATATTTT CASSTAQSFSGNTIYF - - TRBJ1-3 TRBV18
TGTGCTAGTGTCCCACAACCGACTCGCGGGGGGGCCGGGAACGGGGAGCTGTTTTTT CASVPQPTRGGAGNGELFF TRBD2 - TRBJ2-2 TRBV12-5
TGTGCCAGCAGCCAAAAAGCGGGAGGGCCCACAGATACGCAGTATTTT CASSQKAGGPTDTQYF TRBD2 few TRBJ2-3 TRBV3-1/TRBV3-2
TGCGCCAGCACCCCGTGGGGACTATCTTCAGATACGCAGTATTTT CASTPWGLSSDTQYF TRBD2 - TRBJ2-3 TRBV10-2
TGTGCCAGCAGTGGAGCATCTAGCAATCAGCCCCAGCATTTT CASSGASSNQPQHF - - TRBJ1-5 TRBV6-1
TGTGCCAGCAGCGCAAAAGAGACCCAGTACTTC CASSAKETQYF - - TRBJ2-5 TRBV13